This T cell receptor (beta chain) was identified in a study of T cell responses to AZD1222 COVID-19 vaccine. Findings and caveats of the study: Every sample of the repertoires postdated the peak T cell response. The study identified only five to seven AZD1222 recipients as seropositive at baseline.

Profiling relied on immunoSEQ multiplex PCR, and the TCRdb table lists in-frame clones only, not all of them. The sample has 180,000 or so clones, 85% to 95% seen once. This CDR3 spans 13 amino acids. Deletions cut 6 bases from V and 6 bases from J, with 11 bases between. Germline values: CDR1 LGHDT, CDR2 YNNKEL (reference sequence). To note about this clone: Its target is not known.

The V and J genes are TRBV3-1 (or the pseudogene TRBV3-2) and TRBJ2-2, with TRBD2 as a possible D gene (5 bases). The TCR was taken from an adult who received the MenACWY meningococcal vaccine as a control. This material consisted of peripheral blood, taken 28 days after the second dose of the MenACWY control vaccine. The CDR3, as DNA: TGTGCCAGCAGGGTCGGGGTGTCCGGGGAGCTGTTTTTT. Encoded protein: CASRVGVSGELFF.